This entry concerns a single T cell receptor beta chain. The antigen is unknown. V shed 5 bases and J 0 bases; nucleotides not matched to a gene: 4. The germline CDR1 and CDR2 sequences are SGHAT and FQNNGV. This CDR3 is built from 15 residues. Study donors comprised healthy, HIV-negative adults devoid of recent acute infection or vaccination. PBMC DNA, left unsorted, was sequenced on ten immunoSEQ deep assay plates. Sequencing used immunoSEQ multiplex PCR; TCRdb keeps in-frame clones, though not all of them. The table includes fewer than 600,000 clones, 79% detected once. This sample is part of a study of shared clonotypes between healthy human individuals. General study findings and limits: Clonotype sharing among donors was thought likely to change with sequencing depth. The study sampled only blood, and tissue repertoires likely differ.

The sequenced material came from PBMCs. This TCR was recovered from a woman between 35 and 50 years old in good health. Some clones in this sample may be carry-over from other donors' samples. The V gene is TRBV11-2, the J gene TRBJ2-1, with 7 bases fitting TRBD2. The CDR3 DNA sequence: TGTGCCAGCAGCCTTAGCGGGTACTCCTACAATGAGCAGTTCTTC. Translation: CASSLSGYSYNEQFF.